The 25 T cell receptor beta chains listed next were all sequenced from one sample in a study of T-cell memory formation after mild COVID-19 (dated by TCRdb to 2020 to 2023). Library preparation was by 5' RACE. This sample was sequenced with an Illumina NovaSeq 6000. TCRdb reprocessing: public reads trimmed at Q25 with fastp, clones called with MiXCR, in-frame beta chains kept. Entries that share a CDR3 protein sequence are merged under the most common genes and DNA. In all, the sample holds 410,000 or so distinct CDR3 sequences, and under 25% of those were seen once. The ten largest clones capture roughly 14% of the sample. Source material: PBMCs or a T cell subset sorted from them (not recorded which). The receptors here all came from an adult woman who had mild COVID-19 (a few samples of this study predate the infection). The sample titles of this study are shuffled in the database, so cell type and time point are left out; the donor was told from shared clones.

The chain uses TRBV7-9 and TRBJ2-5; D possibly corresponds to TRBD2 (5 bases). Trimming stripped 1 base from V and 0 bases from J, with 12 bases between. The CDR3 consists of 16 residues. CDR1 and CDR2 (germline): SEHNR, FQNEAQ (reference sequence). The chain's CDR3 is CASSLEVREDQETQYF. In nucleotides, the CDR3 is TGTGCCAGCAGCTTAGAGGTTCGGGAAGACCAAGAGACCCAGTACTTC.

The CDR3 is CASSYSTGIGDLTEAFF. In nucleotides, the CDR3 is TGTGCCAGCAGTTACTCGACAGGGATCGGCGATCTCACTGAAGCTTTCTTT. This chain connects TRBV6-5 to TRBJ1-1; 7 nucleotides align to TRBD1. V trimming: 0 bases; J trimming: 4 bases; junction bases outside the gene matches: 11. CDR1 and CDR2 from the germline V gene are MNHEY and SVGAGI. The CDR3 totals 17 residues.

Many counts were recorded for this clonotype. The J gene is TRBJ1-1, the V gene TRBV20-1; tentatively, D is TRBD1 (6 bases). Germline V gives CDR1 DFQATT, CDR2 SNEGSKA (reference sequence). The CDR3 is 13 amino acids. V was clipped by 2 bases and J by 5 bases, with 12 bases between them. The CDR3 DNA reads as TGCAGTGCTAGAAACACCAGGGGTACTGAAGCTTTCTTT. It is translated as CSARNTRGTEAFF.

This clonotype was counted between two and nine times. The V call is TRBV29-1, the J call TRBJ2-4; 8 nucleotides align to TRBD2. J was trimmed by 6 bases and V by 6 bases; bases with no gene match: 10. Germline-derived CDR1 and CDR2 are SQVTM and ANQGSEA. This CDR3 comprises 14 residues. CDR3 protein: CSVTPPAGGNIQYF. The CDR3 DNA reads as TGCAGCGTGACCCCTCCGGCGGGAGGAAACATTCAGTACTTC. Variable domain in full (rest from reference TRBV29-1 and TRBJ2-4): SAVISQKPSRDICQRGTSLTIQCQVDSQVTMMFWYRQQPGQSLTLIATANQGSEATYESGFVIDKFPISRPNLTFSTLTVSNMSPEDSSIYLCSVTPPAGGNIQYFGAGTRLSVL.

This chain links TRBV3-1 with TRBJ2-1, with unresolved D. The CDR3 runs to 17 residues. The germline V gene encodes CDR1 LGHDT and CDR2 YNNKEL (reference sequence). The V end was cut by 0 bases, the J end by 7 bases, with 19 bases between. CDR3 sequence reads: CASSQDPGLQPGNEQFF. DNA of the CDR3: TGTGCCAGCAGCCAAGACCCCGGCCTACAGCCCGGAAATGAGCAGTTCTTC.

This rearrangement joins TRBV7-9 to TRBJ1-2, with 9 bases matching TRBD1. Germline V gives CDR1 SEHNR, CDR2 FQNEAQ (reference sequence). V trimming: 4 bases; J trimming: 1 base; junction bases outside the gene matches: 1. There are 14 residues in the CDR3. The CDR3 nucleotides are TGTGCCAGCAGCTCGGGACAGGGTAACTATGGCTACACCTTC. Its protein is CASSSGQGNYGYTF.

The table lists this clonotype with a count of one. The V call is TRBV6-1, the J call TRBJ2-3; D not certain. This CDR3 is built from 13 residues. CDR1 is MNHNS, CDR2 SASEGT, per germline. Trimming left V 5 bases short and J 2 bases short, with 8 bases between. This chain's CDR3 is CASSRHITDTQYF. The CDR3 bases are TGTGCCAGCAGTAGACATATCACAGATACGCAGTATTTT.

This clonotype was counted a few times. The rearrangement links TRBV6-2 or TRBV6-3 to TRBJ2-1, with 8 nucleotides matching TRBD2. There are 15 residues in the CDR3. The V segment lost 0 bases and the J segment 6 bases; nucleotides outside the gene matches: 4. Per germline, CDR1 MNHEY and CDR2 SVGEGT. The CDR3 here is CASSYSGGGPNEQFF. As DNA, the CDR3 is TGTGCCAGCAGTTACTCGGGCGGGGGGCCCAATGAGCAGTTCTTC.

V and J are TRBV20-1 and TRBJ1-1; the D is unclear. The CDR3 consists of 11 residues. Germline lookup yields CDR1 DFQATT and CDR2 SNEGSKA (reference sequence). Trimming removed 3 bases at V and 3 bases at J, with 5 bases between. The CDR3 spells CSASRYTEAFF. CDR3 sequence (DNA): TGCAGTGCTAGTCGGTACACTGAAGCTTTCTTT.

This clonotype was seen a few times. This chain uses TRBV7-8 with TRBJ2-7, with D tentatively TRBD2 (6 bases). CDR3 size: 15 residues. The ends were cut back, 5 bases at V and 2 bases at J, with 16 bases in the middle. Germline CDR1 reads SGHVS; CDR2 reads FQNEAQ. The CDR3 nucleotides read TGTGCCAGCAGCATCGAGTTGGGGGGACCCTACGAGCAGTACTTC. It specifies CASSIELGGPYEQYF.

The CDR3 loop is CASSWGMGDEKLFF. For the CDR3, the DNA is TGTGCCAGCAGTTGGGGAATGGGGGATGAAAAACTGTTTTTT. The chain employs TRBV12-3 or TRBV12-4 and TRBJ1-4; possible D gene TRBD1, 5 bases. The CDR3 has 14 residues. V lost 4 bases, J lost 6 bases, and 12 bases lay in between.

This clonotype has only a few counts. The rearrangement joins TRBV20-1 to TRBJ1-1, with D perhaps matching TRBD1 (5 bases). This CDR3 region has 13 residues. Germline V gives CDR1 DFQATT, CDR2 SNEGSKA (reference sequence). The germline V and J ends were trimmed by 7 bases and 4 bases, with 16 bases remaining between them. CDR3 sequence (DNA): TGCAGTGGGAGTCAGGGTTTTTCCACTGAAGCTTTCTTT. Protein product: CSGSQGFSTEAFF.

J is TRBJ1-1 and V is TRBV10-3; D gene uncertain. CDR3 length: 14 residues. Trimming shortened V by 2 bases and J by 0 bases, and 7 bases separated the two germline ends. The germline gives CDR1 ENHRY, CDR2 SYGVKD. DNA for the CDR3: TGTGCCATCAGTGAGGAGACGGTGAACACTGAAGCTTTCTTT. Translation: CAISEETVNTEAFF.

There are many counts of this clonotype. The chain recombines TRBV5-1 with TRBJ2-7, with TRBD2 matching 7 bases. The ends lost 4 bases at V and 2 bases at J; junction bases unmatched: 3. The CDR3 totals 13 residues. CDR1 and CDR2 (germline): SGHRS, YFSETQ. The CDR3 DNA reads TGCGCCAGCAGCCGGGGGGAGACCTACGAGCAGTACTTC. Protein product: CASSRGETYEQYF.

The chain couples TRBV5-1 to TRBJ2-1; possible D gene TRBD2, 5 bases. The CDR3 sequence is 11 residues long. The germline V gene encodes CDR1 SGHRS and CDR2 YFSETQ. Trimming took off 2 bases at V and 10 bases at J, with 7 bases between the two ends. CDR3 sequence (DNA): TGCGCCAGCAGCTTCGGGATCGAGCAGTTCTTC. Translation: CASSFGIEQFF.

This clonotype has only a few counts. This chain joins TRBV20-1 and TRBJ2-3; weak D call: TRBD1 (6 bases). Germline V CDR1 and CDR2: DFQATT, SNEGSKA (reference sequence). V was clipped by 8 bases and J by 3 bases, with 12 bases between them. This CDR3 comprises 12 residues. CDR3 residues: CSTSRGTDTQYF. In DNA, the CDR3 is TGCAGTACATCTAGGGGGACAGATACGCAGTATTTT.

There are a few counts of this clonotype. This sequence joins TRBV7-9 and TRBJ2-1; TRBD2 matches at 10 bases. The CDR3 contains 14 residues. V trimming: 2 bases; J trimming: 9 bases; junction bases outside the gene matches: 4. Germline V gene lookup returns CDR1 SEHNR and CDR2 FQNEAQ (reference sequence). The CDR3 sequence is CASSLSLAGAEQFF. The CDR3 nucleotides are TGTGCCAGCAGCTTATCCCTAGCGGGAGCTGAGCAGTTCTTC.

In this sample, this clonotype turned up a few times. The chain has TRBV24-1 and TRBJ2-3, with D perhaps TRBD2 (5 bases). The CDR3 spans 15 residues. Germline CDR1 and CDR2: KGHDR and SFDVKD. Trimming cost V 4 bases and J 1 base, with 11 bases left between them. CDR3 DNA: TGTGCCACCAGTGACGCTGGACTCCGCACAGATACGCAGTATTTT. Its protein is CATSDAGLRTDTQYF.

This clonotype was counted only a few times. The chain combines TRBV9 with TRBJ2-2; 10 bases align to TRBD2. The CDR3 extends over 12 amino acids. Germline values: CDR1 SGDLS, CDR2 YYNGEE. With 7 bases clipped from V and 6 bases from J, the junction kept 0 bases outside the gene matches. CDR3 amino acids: CASGLAAGELFF. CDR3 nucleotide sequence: TGTGCCAGCGGACTAGCGGCCGGGGAGCTGTTTTTT.

The CDR3 spells CASSQIGQAEAFF. CDR3 DNA: TGTGCCAGCAGCCAAATTGGTCAGGCTGAAGCTTTCTTT. This chain uses TRBV4-2 with TRBJ1-1; D not resolved. The length of the CDR3 is 13 residues. Germline CDR1 reads LGHNA; CDR2 reads YNFKEQ. Deletions cut 2 bases from V and 6 bases from J, with 10 bases between.

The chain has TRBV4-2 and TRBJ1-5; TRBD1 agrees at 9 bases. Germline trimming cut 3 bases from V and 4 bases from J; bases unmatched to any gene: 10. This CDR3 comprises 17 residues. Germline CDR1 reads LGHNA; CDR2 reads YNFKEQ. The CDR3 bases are TGTGCCAGCAGCCAGTCGACAGGGGGTGTGTGGAATCAGCCCCAGCATTTT. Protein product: CASSQSTGGVWNQPQHF.

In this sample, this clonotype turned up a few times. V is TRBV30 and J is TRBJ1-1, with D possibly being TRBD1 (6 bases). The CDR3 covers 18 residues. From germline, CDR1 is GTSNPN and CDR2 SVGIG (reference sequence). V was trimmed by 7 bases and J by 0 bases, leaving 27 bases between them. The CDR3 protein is CAYHKGLTTGQVNTEAFF. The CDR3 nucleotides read TGTGCCTACCATAAAGGATTGACGACAGGCCAGGTGAACACTGAAGCTTTCTTT.

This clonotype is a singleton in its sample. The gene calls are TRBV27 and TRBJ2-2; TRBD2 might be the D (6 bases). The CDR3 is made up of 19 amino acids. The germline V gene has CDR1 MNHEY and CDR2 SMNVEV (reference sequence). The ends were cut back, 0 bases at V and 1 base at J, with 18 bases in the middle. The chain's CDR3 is CASSLSFFGEVRNTGELFF. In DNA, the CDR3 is TGTGCCAGCAGTTTATCGTTTTTCGGGGAGGTGAGGAACACCGGGGAGCTGTTTTTT.

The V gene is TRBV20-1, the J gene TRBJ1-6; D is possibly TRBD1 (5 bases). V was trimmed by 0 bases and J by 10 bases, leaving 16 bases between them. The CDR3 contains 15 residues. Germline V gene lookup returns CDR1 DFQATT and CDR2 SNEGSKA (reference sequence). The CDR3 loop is CSARDAGKVNSPLHF. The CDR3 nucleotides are TGCAGTGCTAGAGACGCAGGGAAAGTGAACTCACCCCTCCACTTT.

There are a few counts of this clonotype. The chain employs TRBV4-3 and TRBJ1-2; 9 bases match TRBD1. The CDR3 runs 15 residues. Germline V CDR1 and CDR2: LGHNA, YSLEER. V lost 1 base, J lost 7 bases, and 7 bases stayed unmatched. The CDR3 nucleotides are TGCGCCAGCAGCCAAGGCCTGGGACAGGGATCTGGCTACACCTTC. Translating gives CASSQGLGQGSGYTF.